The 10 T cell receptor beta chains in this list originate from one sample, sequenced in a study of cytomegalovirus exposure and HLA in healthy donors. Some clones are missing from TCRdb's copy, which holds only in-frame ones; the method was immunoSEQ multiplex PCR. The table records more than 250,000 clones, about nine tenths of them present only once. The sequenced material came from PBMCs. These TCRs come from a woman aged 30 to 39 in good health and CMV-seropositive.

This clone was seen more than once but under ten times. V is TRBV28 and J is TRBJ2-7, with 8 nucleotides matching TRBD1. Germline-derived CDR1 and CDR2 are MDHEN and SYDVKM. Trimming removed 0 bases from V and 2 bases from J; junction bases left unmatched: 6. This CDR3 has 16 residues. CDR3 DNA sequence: TGTGCCAGCAGTTTATGGGGACAGGACACCACCTACGAGCAGTACTTC. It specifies CASSLWGQDTTYEQYF.

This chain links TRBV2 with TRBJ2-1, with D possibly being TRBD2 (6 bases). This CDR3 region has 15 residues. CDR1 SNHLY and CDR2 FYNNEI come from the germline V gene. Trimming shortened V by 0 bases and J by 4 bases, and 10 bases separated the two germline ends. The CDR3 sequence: CASSEASGNYNEQFF. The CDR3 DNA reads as TGTGCCAGCAGTGAAGCTAGCGGAAATTACAATGAGCAGTTCTTC.

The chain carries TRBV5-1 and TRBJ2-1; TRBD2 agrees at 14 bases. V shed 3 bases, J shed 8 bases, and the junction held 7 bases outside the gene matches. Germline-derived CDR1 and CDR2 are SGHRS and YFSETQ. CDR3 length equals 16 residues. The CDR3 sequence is CASSSEGLAGVDEQFF. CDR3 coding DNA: TGCGCCAGCAGCTCGGAGGGACTAGCGGGGGTGGATGAGCAGTTCTTC.

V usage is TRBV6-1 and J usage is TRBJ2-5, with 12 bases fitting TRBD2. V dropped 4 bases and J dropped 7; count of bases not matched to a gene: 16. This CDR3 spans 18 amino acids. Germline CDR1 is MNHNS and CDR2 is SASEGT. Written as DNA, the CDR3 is TGTGCCAGCAGTGGGACCGCTAGCGGGGGGGCGACGAGAGGGACCCAGTACTTC. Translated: CASSGTASGGATRGTQYF.

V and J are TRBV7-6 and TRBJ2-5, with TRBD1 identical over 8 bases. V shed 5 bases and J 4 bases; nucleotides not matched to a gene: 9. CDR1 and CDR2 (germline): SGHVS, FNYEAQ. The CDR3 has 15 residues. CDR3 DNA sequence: TGTGCCAGCAGCCGAGGACAGGGTCTCTTAGAGACCCAGTACTTC. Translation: CASSRGQGLLETQYF.

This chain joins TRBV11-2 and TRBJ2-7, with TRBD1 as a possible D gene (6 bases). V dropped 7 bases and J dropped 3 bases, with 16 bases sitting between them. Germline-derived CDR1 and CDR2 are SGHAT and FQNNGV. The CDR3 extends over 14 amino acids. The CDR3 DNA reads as TGTGCCAGCACCATTGGGACATTCAGCTACGAGCAGTACTTC. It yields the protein CASTIGTFSYEQYF.

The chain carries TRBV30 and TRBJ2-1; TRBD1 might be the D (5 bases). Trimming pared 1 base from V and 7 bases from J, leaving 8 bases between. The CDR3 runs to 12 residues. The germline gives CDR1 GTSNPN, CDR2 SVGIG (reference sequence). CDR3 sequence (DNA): TGTGCCTGGAGTGAAAGGGGTAATGAGCAGTTCTTC. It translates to CAWSERGNEQFF.

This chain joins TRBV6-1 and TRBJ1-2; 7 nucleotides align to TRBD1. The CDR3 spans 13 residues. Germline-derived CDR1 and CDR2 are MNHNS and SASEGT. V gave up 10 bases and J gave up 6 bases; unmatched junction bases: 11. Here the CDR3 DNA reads TGTGCCACCTTCCGGGACAGCTTGCATGGCTACACCTTC. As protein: CATFRDSLHGYTF.

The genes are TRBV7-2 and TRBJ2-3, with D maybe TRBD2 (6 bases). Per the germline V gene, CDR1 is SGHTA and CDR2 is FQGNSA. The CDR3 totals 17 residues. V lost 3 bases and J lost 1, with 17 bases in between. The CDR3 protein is CASSFRRVGGGTDTQYF. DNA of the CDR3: TGTGCCAGCAGCTTCAGAAGGGTCGGCGGGGGCACAGATACGCAGTATTTT.

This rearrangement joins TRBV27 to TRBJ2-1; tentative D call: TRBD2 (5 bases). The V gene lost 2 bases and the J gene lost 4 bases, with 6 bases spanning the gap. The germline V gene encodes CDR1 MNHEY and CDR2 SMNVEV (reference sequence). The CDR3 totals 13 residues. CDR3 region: CASSLGGYNEQFF. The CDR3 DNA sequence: TGTGCCAGCAGTTTAGGCGGGTACAATGAGCAGTTCTTC.